Below, 18 T cell receptor beta chains from the same sample are listed, as sequenced in a study of cytomegalovirus exposure and HLA in healthy donors. 13 Jbeta primers and 60 Vbeta primers were used for the PCR. TCRdb keeps only in-frame clones here, not all; method: immunoSEQ multiplex PCR. The sample lists roughly 100,000 clones; approximately 82% were seen once. The sample was PBMCs. All receptors derive from a man aged 35 to 55 in good health and CMV-seronegative.

The chain links TRBV25-1 to TRBJ1-6, with 7 bases lining up with TRBD1. J lost 7 bases, V lost 3 bases, and 6 bases had no gene match. CDR1 and CDR2 (germline): MGHDK, SYGVNS. CDR3 size: 15 residues. CDR3 region: CASSDDRAGNSPLHF. In DNA form, the CDR3 reads TGTGCCAGCAGTGACGACAGGGCGGGCAATTCACCCCTCCACTTT.

The chain uses TRBV7-2 and TRBJ1-5; D unresolved. CDR1 SGHTA and CDR2 FQGNSA come from the germline V gene. The CDR3 length is 15 residues. V was clipped by 1 base and J by 3 bases, with 10 bases between them. The CDR3 DNA follows: TGTGCCAGCAGCTTAGGGCCAGGCAACAATCAGCCCCAGCATTTT. It encodes CASSLGPGNNQPQHF.

The V and J genes are TRBV7-8 and TRBJ2-5, with D possibly matching TRBD2 (7 bases). Germline V gene sequence: CDR1 SGHVS, CDR2 FQNEAQ. V shed 5 bases and J shed 5 bases, with 15 bases lying between them. This CDR3 has 14 residues. CDR3 DNA: TGTGCCAGCAGCCGACCGGGGGGCAGGGAGACCCAGTACTTC. Protein product: CASSRPGGRETQYF.

This clone is a singleton in its sample. This chain links TRBV10-1 with TRBJ1-4; D ambiguous. CDR3 length: 13 residues. The ends were cut back, 4 bases at V and 8 bases at J, with 11 bases in the middle. In germline, CDR1 is WNHNN, CDR2 SYGVQD (reference sequence). The DNA for the CDR3 is TGCGCCAGCAGTGTGGTGCGGGAGGAAAAACTGTTTTTT. Translated: CASSVVREEKLFF.

The chain is built from TRBV27 and TRBJ2-7, with 9 bases identical to TRBD1. This CDR3 has 14 residues. CDR1 MNHEY and CDR2 SMNVEV come from the germline V gene (reference sequence). The V gene end was trimmed by 6 bases and the J gene end by 2 bases; junction bases not matched to a gene: 5. CDR3 sequence reads: CASRGTGPPYEQYF. CDR3 nucleotides: TGTGCCAGCAGGGGGACAGGGCCCCCCTACGAGCAGTACTTC.

The rearrangement uses TRBV5-1 and TRBJ2-7; 9 bases are a match to TRBD1. V gave up 2 bases and J gave up 3 bases; unmatched junction bases: 15. There are 18 residues in the CDR3. CDR1 and CDR2 from the germline V gene are SGHRS and YFSETQ. CDR3 protein: CASSFLPAGQGPDYEQYF. DNA for the CDR3: TGCGCCAGCAGCTTCCTCCCGGCGGGACAGGGCCCCGACTACGAGCAGTACTTC.

This chain connects TRBV9 to TRBJ2-1; D may be TRBD2 (5 bases). The CDR3 extends over 16 amino acids. Germline CDR1 and CDR2: SGDLS and YYNGEE. V was clipped by 1 base and J by 0 bases, with 11 bases between them. CDR3 sequence: CASSVRGDPSYNEQFF. The CDR3 bases are TGTGCCAGCAGCGTACGGGGTGATCCCTCCTACAATGAGCAGTTCTTC.

The rearrangement uses TRBV7-2 and TRBJ2-1; 14 nucleotides align to TRBD2. Losses at the gene ends were 2 bases for V and 1 base for J; bases not matched to a gene: 7. The length of the CDR3 is 19 residues. Germline assignment: CDR1 SGHTA and CDR2 FQGNSA. In nucleotides, the CDR3 is TGTGCCAGCAGCTTACTCGGGACTAGCGGGGGATATTCCTACAATGAGCAGTTCTTC. Translated: CASSLLGTSGGYSYNEQFF.

CDR3 residues: CASSYSGEDGKAFF. CDR3 coding DNA: TGTGCCAGCAGTTACTCGGGGGAGGACGGAAAAGCTTTCTTT. This chain joins TRBV6-6 and TRBJ1-1, with a possible D match to TRBD1 (5 bases). Per germline, CDR1 MNHNY and CDR2 SVGAGI (reference sequence). V lost 0 bases, J lost 9 bases, and 14 bases lay in between. This CDR3 region has 14 residues.

This clone was detected only a few times. V usage is TRBV5-1 and J usage is TRBJ1-3; the D gene is possibly TRBD1 (6 bases). Trimming cost V 3 bases and J 2 bases, with 18 bases left between them. The V gene's germline CDR1 is SGHRS and CDR2 YFSETQ. This CDR3 comprises 17 residues. The CDR3 DNA is TGCGCCAGCAGCTCGGCCCCCGGGACAATGGCTGGAAACACCATATATTTT. This translates into CASSSAPGTMAGNTIYF. Complete variable domain (other parts from reference TRBV5-1 and TRBJ1-3): KAGVTQTPRYLIKTRGQQVTLSCSPISGHRSVSWYQQTPGQGLQFLFEYFSETQRNKGNFPGRFSGRQFSNSRSEMNVSTLELGDSALYLCASSSAPGTMAGNTIYFGEGSWLTVV.

Turning to this clone: The junction differs from germline at one of its ends, possibly a read error. The V and J genes are TRBV7-9 and TRBJ2-2, with D possibly matching TRBD2 (5 bases). CDR3 size: 15 residues. CDR1 SEHNR and CDR2 FQNEAQ come from the germline V gene (reference sequence). The CDR3 loop is CSSSFGLSNTGELFF. In DNA, the CDR3 is TGTTCCAGCAGCTTTGGACTGTCGAACACCGGGGAGCTGTTTTTT. Combining the CDR3 with reference TRBV7-9 and TRBJ2-2 gives the whole variable domain DTGVSQNPRHKITKRGQNVTFRCDPISEHNRLYWYRQTLGQGPEFLTYFQNEAQLEKSRLLSDRFSAERPKGSFSTLEIQRTEQGDSAMYLCSSSFGLSNTGELFFGEGSRLTVL.

The chain links TRBV30 to TRBJ1-1; TRBD1 is a possible D gene (5 bases). The germline CDR1 and CDR2 sequences are GTSNPN and SVGIG (reference sequence). The CDR3 contains 12 residues. The ends were cut back, 4 bases at V and 4 bases at J, with 10 bases in the middle. CDR3 bases: TGTGCCTGGAAAAGGGGTCCCACTGAAGCTTTCTTT. Residues: CAWKRGPTEAFF.

This clone has just one count. This sample includes further DNA sequences coding for the same CDR3. This rearrangement joins TRBV18 to TRBJ1-1; D might be TRBD1 (6 bases). The CDR3 covers 12 residues. From germline, CDR1 is KGHSH and CDR2 LQKENI. The V and J ends lost 6 bases and 4 bases respectively, with 9 bases between them. The CDR3 region is CASSPGATEAFF. The CDR3, as DNA: TGTGCCAGCTCCCCAGGGGCCACTGAAGCTTTCTTT.

This clone has a single count. The junction departs from the called germline gene at one end, perhaps through a read error. The J gene is TRBJ2-5, the V gene TRBV7-9; D remains unclear. Germline lookup yields CDR1 SEHNR and CDR2 FQNEAQ (reference sequence). The CDR3 is 14 residues long. The CDR3 is CSSSSRANQETQYF. CDR3 sequence (DNA): TGTTCCAGCAGCTCGCGAGCTAATCAAGAGACCCAGTACTTC.

The chain has TRBV7-6 and TRBJ2-5, with 14 bases that match TRBD2. The V and J ends lost 4 bases and 2 bases, in that order; junction bases with no gene match: 3. Germline loops: CDR1 SGHVS, CDR2 FNYEAQ. The CDR3 length is 16 residues. The CDR3 protein is CASSYGLAGGQETQYF. Written as DNA, the CDR3 is TGTGCCAGCAGCTATGGACTAGCGGGGGGACAAGAGACCCAGTACTTC.

This clone has just a few counts. At one of its ends the junction is not consistent with the germline gene, which may arise from a read error. CDR3: CSSSLDPAGEVTDTQYF. The CDR3, as DNA: TGTTCCAGCAGCTTAGATCCGGCGGGGGAAGTGACAGATACGCAGTATTTT. The J gene is TRBJ2-3, the V gene TRBV7-9, with TRBD2 matching over 7 bases. This CDR3 region has 17 residues. From germline, CDR1 is SEHNR and CDR2 FQNEAQ (reference sequence).

This clone was counted once. The chain carries TRBV14 and TRBJ2-5, with TRBD2 matching over 8 bases. The CDR3 runs 16 residues. Trimming removed 2 bases from V and 2 bases from J; junction bases left unmatched: 7. The germline V gene has CDR1 SGHDN and CDR2 FVKESK. CDR3 nucleotides: TGTGCCAGCAGCCAAAGGCTTGGCGGGGGGCAAGAGACCCAGTACTTC. It encodes CASSQRLGGGQETQYF.

The chain has TRBV18 and TRBJ1-1, with 7 bases matching TRBD1. This CDR3 is 15 amino acids long. Germline trimming cut 0 bases from V and 5 bases from J; bases unmatched to any gene: 6. Germline V gene sequence: CDR1 KGHSH, CDR2 LQKENI. This CDR3 reads CASSPPTGRWTEAFF. In DNA form, the CDR3 reads TGTGCCAGCTCACCACCGACAGGGCGATGGACTGAAGCTTTCTTT.